Listed below are T cell receptor beta chains from one sample, sequenced in a study of blood T cell repertoires in COVID-19. Libraries were prepared by immunoSEQ multiplex PCR; TCRdb keeps only in-frame clonotypes and omits some of them. The sample includes about 260,000 clones, approximately 82% of them seen just once. Material for sequencing was peripheral blood. All receptors derive from a woman aged 80 or older with acute or convalescent COVID-19. Both conserved end residues are trimmed from each CDR3. Not all rows give a size; the values are once, few, many and, for expanded clones, a class.

TRBV7-2,TRBJ2-7,-,ASSLARDEQY
TRBV30,TRBJ1-4,-,AWSGSGSRKLF
TRBV5-4,TRBJ1-1,-,ASSLAGGRTEAF
TRBV7-2,TRBJ1-2,-,ASSLLGYGYT
TRBV7-9,TRBJ1-3,-,ASSPRSDSGNTIY
TRBV7-3,TRBJ2-3,-,ASSRGEPGTDTQY
TRBV11-1,TRBJ2-7,-,ASSFTSVSYEQY
TRBV5-1,TRBJ2-1,-,ASSLTQGNNEQF
TRBV18,TRBJ1-2,-,ASSPSVGGDYGYT
TRBV6-2/TRBV6-3,TRBJ2-7,-,ASSLRQGNTAEQY
TRBV11-2,TRBJ2-7,few,ASSQAGTGNYEQY
TRBV28,TRBJ1-2,-,ASSSPGLGYT
TRBV5-1,TRBJ1-5,-,ASSLAGPSGSNQPQH
TRBV6-1,TRBJ1-2,-,ASSEGGAVPYGYT
TRBV3-1/TRBV3-2,TRBJ1-1,-,ASSRGSTEAF
TRBV3-1/TRBV3-2,TRBJ2-5,-,ASSQRSPETQY
TRBV7-2,TRBJ2-6,-,ASSLLRGRGANVLT